The rows below give T cell receptor beta chains drawn from one sample of a study of T cell responses to AZD1222 COVID-19 vaccine. TCRdb keeps only in-frame clones here, not all; method: immunoSEQ multiplex PCR. Here the sample table reports about 140,000 clones. The specimen was peripheral blood. The receptors derive from an adult in good health. Each CDR3 is given with its conserved first and last residue. The D gene is left open where the match is weak.

V,D,J,DNA,CDR3
TRBV11-3,-,TRBJ2-2,TGTGCCAGCAGCTTAGGGCCAGGGGGGGACACCGGGGAGCTGTTTTTT,CASSLGPGGDTGELFF
TRBV30,-,TRBJ1-5,TGTGCCTGGAGTGGAACCGTTCGGGGCGCGCCCCAGCATTTT,CAWSGTVRGAPQHF
TRBV28,TRBD2,TRBJ2-1,TGTGCCAGCAGTTTGGGGCGGGGGGGCTACAATGAGCAGTTCTTC,CASSLGRGGYNEQFF
TRBV5-1,-,TRBJ1-2,TGCGCCAGCAGCTCAGCCGGGACGTCGAACTATGGCTACACCTTC,CASSSAGTSNYGYTF
TRBV7-2,-,TRBJ1-5,TGTGCCAGCAGCTTAGGACGCAATCAGCCCCAGCATTTT,CASSLGRNQPQHF
TRBV11-3,TRBD2,TRBJ2-1,TGTGCCAGCAGCTTAGCGGGACTACTCAATGAGCAGTTCTTC,CASSLAGLLNEQFF
TRBV9,-,TRBJ1-1,TGTGCCAGCAGCGTAGGACCGGGAGACACTGAAGCTTTCTTT,CASSVGPGDTEAFF
TRBV18,-,TRBJ1-1,TGTGCCAGCTCACCCTCGAACACTGAAGCTTTCTTT,CASSPSNTEAFF
TRBV5-4,-,TRBJ1-3,TGTGCCAGCAGCGGTGCGGAGACCCGCTCTGGAAACACCATATATTTT,CASSGAETRSGNTIYF
TRBV5-6,-,TRBJ2-3,TGTGCCAGCAGCTTTCGAGGTCCGGATACGCAGTATTTT,CASSFRGPDTQYF
TRBV6-2/TRBV6-3,-,TRBJ2-1,TGTGCCAGCAGTTCCCGGAATACTGAGCAGTTCTTC,CASSSRNTEQFF
TRBV27,TRBD1,TRBJ2-6,TGTGCCAGCAAGAGGGGACAGGGTGACTCTGGGGCCAACGTCCTGACTTTC,CASKRGQGDSGANVLTF
TRBV19,-,TRBJ1-4,TGTGCCAGTAGTCAGGCCGGGCAGATCAATGAAAAACTGTTTTTT,CASSQAGQINEKLFF
TRBV11-3,-,TRBJ1-2,TGTGCCAGCAGCTTAGAGGGTCGAGCTGAAGGCTACACCTTC,CASSLEGRAEGYTF
TRBV3-1/TRBV3-2,-,TRBJ1-5,TGTGCCAGCAGCCAAGATCACGATAGCAATCAGCCCCAGCATTTT,CASSQDHDSNQPQHF
TRBV5-1,-,TRBJ1-1,TGCGCCAGCAGCTTGGCCACGAACACTGAAGCTTTCTTT,CASSLATNTEAFF
TRBV5-1,-,TRBJ2-2,TGCGCCAGCAGCTTGAGTGGGGCGGCCACCGGGGAGCTGTTTTTT,CASSLSGAATGELFF
TRBV11-3,-,TRBJ1-1,TGTGCCAGCAGCTCGGGGGGCTCCGGGAACACTGAAGCTTTCTTT,CASSSGGSGNTEAFF
TRBV4-1,-,TRBJ1-4,TGCGCCAGCAGCCAAGATTGGGCAGGGTATGAAAAACTGTTTTTT,CASSQDWAGYEKLFF
TRBV6-6,-,TRBJ2-7,TGTGCCAGCAACTACAAGAGCTCCTACGAGCAGTACTTC,CASNYKSSYEQYF
TRBV6-5,TRBD1,TRBJ2-6,TGTGCCACCAGGACAGGGACCTCTGGGGCCAACGTCCTGACTTTC,CATRTGTSGANVLTF
TRBV27,-,TRBJ2-2,TGTGCCAGCAGTTTGAGAAAAGGGGAGCTGTTTTTT,CASSLRKGELFF
TRBV4-3,TRBD2,TRBJ2-1,TGCGCCAGCAGCCAAGATCTTAAATGGACTAGCGGGGAACACAATGAGCAGTTCTTC,CASSQDLKWTSGEHNEQFF
TRBV7-8,TRBD2,TRBJ2-1,TGTGCCAGCAGCTTCGTGGGAGGGATTAGCTCCTACAATGAGCAGTTCTTC,CASSFVGGISSYNEQFF
TRBV4-1,-,TRBJ2-4,TGCGCCAGCAGCCAAGATCCCGGAGGGGTAGCCAAAAACATTCAGTACTTC,CASSQDPGGVAKNIQYF
TRBV14,-,TRBJ1-2,TGTGCCAGCAGCCAAGATGGGAGGGTCGGCTACACCTTC,CASSQDGRVGYTF
TRBV28,TRBD1,TRBJ2-1,TGTGCCAGCAGTTACGACAGGGGGCCCTACAATGAGCAGTTCTTC,CASSYDRGPYNEQFF
TRBV7-2,-,TRBJ1-5,TGTGCCAGCAGCTTAGCGCACGGGAGCAATCAGCCCCAGCATTTT,CASSLAHGSNQPQHF
TRBV7-2,TRBD1,TRBJ2-1,TGTGCCAGCAGCTACCGGGACAGGGACAATGAGCAGTTCTTC,CASSYRDRDNEQFF
TRBV2,-,TRBJ1-5,TGTGCCAGCAGTGAAGGTGGGGTTGGACAGCCCCAGCATTTT,CASSEGGVGQPQHF
TRBV30,-,TRBJ1-2,TGTGCCAGTTCCGGGACACCAATGAACTATGGCTACACCTTC,CASSGTPMNYGYTF
TRBV28,-,TRBJ2-7,TGTGCCAGCAGTTTATGGGCTAGCGTCTCCTCCTACGAGCAGTACTTC,CASSLWASVSSYEQYF
TRBV30,-,TRBJ1-6,TGTGCCTGGAGTGTACTTGGCGAAGCACCCCTCCACTTT,CAWSVLGEAPLHF
TRBV21-1,-,TRBJ2-1,TGTGCCAGCAGCAAAGGGGCCGCCTACAATGAGCAGTTCTTC,CASSKGAAYNEQFF
TRBV27,TRBD1,TRBJ2-1,TGTGCCAGCAGACGCACAGGGGGCCTCGAGCAGTTCTTC,CASRRTGGLEQFF
TRBV18,-,TRBJ1-5,TGTGCCAGCTCAACCCAGGGTATTGGCAGCAATCAGCCCCAGCATTTT,CASSTQGIGSNQPQHF
TRBV12-3/TRBV12-4,-,TRBJ2-7,TGTGCCAGCAGCACGGGCCTCAACTACGAGCAGTACTTC,CASSTGLNYEQYF
TRBV6-5,TRBD2,TRBJ2-7,TGTGCCAGCGGAGGGCGGGGGGGCCCCTACGAGCAGTACTTC,CASGGRGGPYEQYF
TRBV15,TRBD1,TRBJ2-5,TGTGCCACCAGCAGAGGGGCAGGGGGCATACAAGAGACCCAGTACTTC,CATSRGAGGIQETQYF
TRBV19,TRBD2,TRBJ2-4,TGTGCCAGTGGTTGGGGGGGTGGAAACATTCAGTACTTC,CASGWGGGNIQYF
TRBV7-2,TRBD1,TRBJ2-7,TGTGCCACCAAGACAGGGCCTGTACGCGAGCAGTACTTC,CATKTGPVREQYF
TRBV15,-,TRBJ2-5,TGTGCCACCAGCAGAGATTCCGGAGAGACCCAGTACTTC,CATSRDSGETQYF
TRBV30,-,TRBJ1-6,TGTGCCTGGAGGGATGGCAGGAGATCACCCCTCCACTTT,CAWRDGRRSPLHF
TRBV19,TRBD1,TRBJ2-2,TGTGCCAGTAGCACGGGGACAGGGGGAATATCCGGGGAGCTGTTTTTT,CASSTGTGGISGELFF
TRBV9,-,TRBJ1-5,TGTGCCAGCTCGCAGGGCTATAGCAATCAGCCCCAGCATTTT,CASSQGYSNQPQHF
TRBV7-9,-,TRBJ2-3,TGTGCCAGCAACAATAGGCAGTTCGATACGCAGTATTTT,CASNNRQFDTQYF
TRBV5-1,-,TRBJ1-1,TGCGCCAGCAGCTTGGCGTTGGGTGGGGGAGCTTTCTTT,CASSLALGGGAFF
TRBV6-5,-,TRBJ2-3,TGTGCCGCCCAGGGGGGGCCACTCGCATCGCAGTATTTT,CAAQGGPLASQYF
TRBV2,-,TRBJ1-2,TGTGCCAGCAACCGGGGGGGCGTTAACTATGGCTACACCTTC,CASNRGGVNYGYTF
TRBV6-5,TRBD1,TRBJ1-2,TGTGCCAGCAGTCAGGGACAGGGAGCCAACTATGGCTACACCTTC,CASSQGQGANYGYTF
TRBV27,TRBD1,TRBJ1-2,TGTGCCAGCAGTCTAGAGACGACAGGGGCAGGTGGCTACACCTTC,CASSLETTGAGGYTF
TRBV9,-,TRBJ1-2,TGTGCCAGCAGCGTAGGGCAGGGGCGCGGCTATGGCTACACCTTC,CASSVGQGRGYGYTF
TRBV9,-,TRBJ2-7,TGTGCCAGCAGCGTATCGGACCGACCACTAACCTACGAGCAGTACTTC,CASSVSDRPLTYEQYF
TRBV28,TRBD1,TRBJ1-2,TGTGCCAGCAGTAGCCGTGGACAGGGAGTCGGTTATGGCTACACCTTC,CASSSRGQGVGYGYTF